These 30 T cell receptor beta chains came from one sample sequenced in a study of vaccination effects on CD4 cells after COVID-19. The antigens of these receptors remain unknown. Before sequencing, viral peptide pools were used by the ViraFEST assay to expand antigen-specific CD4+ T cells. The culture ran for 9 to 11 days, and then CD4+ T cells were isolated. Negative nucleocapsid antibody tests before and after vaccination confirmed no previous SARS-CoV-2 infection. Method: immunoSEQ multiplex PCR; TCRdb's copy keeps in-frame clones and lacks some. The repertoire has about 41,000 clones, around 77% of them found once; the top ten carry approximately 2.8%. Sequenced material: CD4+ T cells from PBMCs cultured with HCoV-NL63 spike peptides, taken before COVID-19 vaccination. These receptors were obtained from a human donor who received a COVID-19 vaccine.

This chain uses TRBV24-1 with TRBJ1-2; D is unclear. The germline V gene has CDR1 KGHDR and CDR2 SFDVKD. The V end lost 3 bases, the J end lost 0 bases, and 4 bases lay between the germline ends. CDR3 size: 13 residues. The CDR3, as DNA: TGTGCCACCAGTGATGGGGCTAACTATGGCTACACCTTC. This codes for CATSDGANYGYTF.

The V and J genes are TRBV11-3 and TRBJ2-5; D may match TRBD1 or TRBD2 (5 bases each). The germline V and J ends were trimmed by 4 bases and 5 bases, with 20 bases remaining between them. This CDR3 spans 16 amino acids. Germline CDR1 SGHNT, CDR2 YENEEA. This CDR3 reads CASSSGPPGPVETQYF. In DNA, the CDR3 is TGTGCCAGCAGCTCTGGTCCCCCGGGGCCAGTCGAGACCCAGTACTTC.

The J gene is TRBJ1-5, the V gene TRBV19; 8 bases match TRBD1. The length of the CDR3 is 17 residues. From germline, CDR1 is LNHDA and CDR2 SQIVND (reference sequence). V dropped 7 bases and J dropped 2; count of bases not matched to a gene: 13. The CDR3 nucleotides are TGTGCCAGTACCACCGAGGAGGGGGGACAGGGCAATCAGCCCCAGCATTTT. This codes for CASTTEEGGQGNQPQHF.

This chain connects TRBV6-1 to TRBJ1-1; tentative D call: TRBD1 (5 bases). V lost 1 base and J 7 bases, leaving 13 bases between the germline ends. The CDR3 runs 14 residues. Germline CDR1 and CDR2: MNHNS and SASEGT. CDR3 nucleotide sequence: TGTGCCAGCAGTGAAGTAAGGGGAGCTGGTGAAGCTTTCTTT. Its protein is CASSEVRGAGEAFF.

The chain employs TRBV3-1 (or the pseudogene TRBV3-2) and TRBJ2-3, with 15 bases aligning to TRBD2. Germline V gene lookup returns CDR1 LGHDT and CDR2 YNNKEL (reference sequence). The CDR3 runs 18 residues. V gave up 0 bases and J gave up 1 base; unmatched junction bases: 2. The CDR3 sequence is CASSQEGLAGGGTDTQYF. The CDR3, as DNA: TGTGCCAGCAGCCAAGAAGGACTAGCGGGGGGGGGCACAGATACGCAGTATTTT.

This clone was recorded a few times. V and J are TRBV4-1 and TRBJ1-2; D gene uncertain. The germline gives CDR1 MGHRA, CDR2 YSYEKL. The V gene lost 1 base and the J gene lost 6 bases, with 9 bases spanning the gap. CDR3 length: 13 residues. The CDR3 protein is CASSQVTGDGYTF. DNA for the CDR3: TGCGCCAGCAGCCAAGTTACCGGAGATGGCTACACCTTC.

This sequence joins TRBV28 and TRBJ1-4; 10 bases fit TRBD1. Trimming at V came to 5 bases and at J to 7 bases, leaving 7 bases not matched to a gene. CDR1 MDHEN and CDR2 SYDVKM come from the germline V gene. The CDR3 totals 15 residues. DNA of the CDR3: TGTGCCAGCAGTGCTCCGGGACAGGGGTTTGAAAAACTGTTTTTT. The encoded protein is CASSAPGQGFEKLFF.

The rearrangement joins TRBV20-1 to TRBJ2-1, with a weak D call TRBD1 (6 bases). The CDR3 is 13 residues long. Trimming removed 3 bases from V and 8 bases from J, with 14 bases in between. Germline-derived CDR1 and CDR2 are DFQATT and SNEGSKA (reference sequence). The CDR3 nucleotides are TGCAGTGCTAGTGGGGGCCGGTTGGATGAGCAGTTCTTC. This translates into CSASGGRLDEQFF.

CDR3 DNA: TGTGCCAGCAGTTCCGACAGGGCTGGGGGCTACACCTTC. Its protein product is CASSSDRAGGYTF. The V call is TRBV12-3 or TRBV12-4, the J call TRBJ1-2; 7 positions match TRBD1. The CDR3 runs to 13 residues. V was pared by 4 bases and J by 8 bases, with 7 bases of the junction left unmatched.

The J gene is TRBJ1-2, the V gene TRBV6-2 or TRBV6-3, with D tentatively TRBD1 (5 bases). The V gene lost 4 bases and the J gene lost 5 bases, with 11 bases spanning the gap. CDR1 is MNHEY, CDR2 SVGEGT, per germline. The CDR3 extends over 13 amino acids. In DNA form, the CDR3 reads TGTGCCAGCAGTTCCGGGACCTTTTATGGCTACACCTTC. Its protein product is CASSSGTFYGYTF.

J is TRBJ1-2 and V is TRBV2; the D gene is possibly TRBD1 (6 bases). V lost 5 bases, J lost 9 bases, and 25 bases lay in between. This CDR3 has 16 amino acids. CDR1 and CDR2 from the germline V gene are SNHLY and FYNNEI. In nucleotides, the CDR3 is TGTGCCAGCAGTCCTAGGAGTCCCTGGGGGGCTTATCGCTACACCTTC. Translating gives CASSPRSPWGAYRYTF.

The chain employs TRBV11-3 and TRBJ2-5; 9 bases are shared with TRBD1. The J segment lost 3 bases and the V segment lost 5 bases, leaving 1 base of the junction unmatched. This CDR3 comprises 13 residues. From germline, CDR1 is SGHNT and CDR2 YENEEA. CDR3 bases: TGTGCCAGCAGCAGGGACAGGGAAGAGACCCAGTACTTC. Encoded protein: CASSRDREETQYF.

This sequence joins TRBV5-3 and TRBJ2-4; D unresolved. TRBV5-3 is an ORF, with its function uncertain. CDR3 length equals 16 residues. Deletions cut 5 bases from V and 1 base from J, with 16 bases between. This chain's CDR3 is CARSPLGLEAKNIQYF. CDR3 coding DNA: TGTGCCAGAAGTCCCCTCGGGTTGGAGGCCAAAAACATTCAGTACTTC.

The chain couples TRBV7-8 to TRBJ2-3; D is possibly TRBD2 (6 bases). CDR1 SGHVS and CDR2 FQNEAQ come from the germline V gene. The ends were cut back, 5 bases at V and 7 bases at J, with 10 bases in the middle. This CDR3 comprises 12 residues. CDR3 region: CASSLGLNTQYF. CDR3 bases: TGTGCCAGCAGCCTGGGACTCAATACGCAGTATTTT.

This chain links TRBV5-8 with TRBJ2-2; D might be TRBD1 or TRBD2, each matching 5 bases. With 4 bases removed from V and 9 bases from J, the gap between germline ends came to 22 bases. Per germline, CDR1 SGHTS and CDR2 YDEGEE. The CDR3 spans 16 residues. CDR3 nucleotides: TGTGCCAGCAGCCTGGGAAAAGGGACCAACGGGAGGGAGCTGTTTTTT. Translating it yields CASSLGKGTNGRELFF.

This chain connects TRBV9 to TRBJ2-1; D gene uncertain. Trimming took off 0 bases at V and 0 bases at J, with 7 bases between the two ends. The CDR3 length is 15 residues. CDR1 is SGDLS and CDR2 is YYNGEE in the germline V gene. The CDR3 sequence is CASSVDPNSYNEQFF. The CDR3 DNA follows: TGTGCCAGCAGCGTAGACCCGAACTCCTACAATGAGCAGTTCTTC.

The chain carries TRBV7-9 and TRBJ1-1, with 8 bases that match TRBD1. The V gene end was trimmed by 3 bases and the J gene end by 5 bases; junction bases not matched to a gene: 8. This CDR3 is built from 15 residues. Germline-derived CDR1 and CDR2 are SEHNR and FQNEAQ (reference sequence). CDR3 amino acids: CASSFALTGETEAFF. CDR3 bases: TGTGCCAGCAGCTTTGCCTTGACAGGGGAGACTGAAGCTTTCTTT.

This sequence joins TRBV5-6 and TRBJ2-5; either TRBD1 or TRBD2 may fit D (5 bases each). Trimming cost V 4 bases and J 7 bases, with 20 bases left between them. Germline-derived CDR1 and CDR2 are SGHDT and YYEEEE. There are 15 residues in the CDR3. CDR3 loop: CASSPVGSRELTQYF. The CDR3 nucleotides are TGTGCCAGCAGCCCCGTAGGGTCCAGGGAGTTGACCCAGTACTTC.

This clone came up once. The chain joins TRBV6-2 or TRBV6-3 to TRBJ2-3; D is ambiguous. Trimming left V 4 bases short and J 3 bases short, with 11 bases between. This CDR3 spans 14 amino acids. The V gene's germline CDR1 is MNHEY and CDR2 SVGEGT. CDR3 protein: CASSSGSVTDTQYF. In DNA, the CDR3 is TGTGCCAGCAGTTCGGGCTCGGTGACAGATACGCAGTATTTT.

CDR3 residues: CASSPTYGRNYYGYTF. CDR3 coding DNA: TGTGCCAGCAGCCCAACCTACGGACGAAATTACTATGGCTACACCTTC. The J gene is TRBJ1-2, the V gene TRBV5-7; D unresolved. TRBV5-7 is flagged as an ORF with uncertain function. This CDR3 has 16 residues. V was trimmed by 4 bases and J by 3 bases, leaving 19 bases between them.

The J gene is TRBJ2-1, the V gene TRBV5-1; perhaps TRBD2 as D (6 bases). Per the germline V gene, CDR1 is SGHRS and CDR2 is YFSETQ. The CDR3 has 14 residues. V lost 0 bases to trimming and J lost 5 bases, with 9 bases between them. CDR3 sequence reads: CASSLGLVNNEQFF. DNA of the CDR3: TGCGCCAGCAGCTTGGGACTAGTGAACAATGAGCAGTTCTTC. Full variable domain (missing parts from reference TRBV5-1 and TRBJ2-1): KAGVTQTPRYLIKTRGQQVTLSCSPISGHRSVSWYQQTPGQGLQFLFEYFSETQRNKGNFPGRFSGRQFSNSRSEMNVSTLELGDSALYLCASSLGLVNNEQFFGPGTRLTVL.

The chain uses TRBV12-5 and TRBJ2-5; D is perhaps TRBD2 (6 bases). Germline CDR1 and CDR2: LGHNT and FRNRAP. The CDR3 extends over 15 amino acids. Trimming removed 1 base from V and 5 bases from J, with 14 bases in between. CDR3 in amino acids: CASGLGLLATETQYF. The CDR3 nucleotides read TGTGCTAGTGGTTTGGGCCTACTAGCCACCGAGACCCAGTACTTC.

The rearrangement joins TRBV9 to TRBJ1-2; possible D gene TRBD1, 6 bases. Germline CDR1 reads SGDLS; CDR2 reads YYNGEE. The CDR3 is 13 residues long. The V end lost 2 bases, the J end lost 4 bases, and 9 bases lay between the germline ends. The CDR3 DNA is TGTGCCAGCAGCGTGGACAGTACCTATGGCTACACCTTC. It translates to CASSVDSTYGYTF.

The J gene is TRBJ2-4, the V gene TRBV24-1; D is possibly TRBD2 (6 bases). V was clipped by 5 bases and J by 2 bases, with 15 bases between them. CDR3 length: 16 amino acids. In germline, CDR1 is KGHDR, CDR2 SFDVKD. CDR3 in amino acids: CATSGSGGVSKNIQYF. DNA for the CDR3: TGTGCCACCAGTGGGTCGGGCGGGGTCTCCAAAAACATTCAGTACTTC.

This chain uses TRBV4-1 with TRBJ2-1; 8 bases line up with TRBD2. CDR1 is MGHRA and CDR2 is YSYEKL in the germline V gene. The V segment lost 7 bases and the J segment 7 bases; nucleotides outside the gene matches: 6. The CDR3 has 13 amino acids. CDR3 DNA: TGCGCCAGCATCGGGGGGGCGCATAATGAGCAGTTCTTC. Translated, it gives CASIGGAHNEQFF.

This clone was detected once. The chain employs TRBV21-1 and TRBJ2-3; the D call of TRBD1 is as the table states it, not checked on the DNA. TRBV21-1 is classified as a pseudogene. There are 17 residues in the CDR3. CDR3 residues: CASSNTPDRGPFDTQYF. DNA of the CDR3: TGTGCCAGCAGCAACACCCCTGACAGGGGGCCTTTTGATACGCAGTATTTT.

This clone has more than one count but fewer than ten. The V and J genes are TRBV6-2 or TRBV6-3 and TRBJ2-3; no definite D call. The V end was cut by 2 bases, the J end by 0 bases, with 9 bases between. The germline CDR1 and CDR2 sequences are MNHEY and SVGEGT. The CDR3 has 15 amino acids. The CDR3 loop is CASSYRWASTDTQYF. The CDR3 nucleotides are TGTGCCAGCAGTTACAGGTGGGCTAGCACAGATACGCAGTATTTT.

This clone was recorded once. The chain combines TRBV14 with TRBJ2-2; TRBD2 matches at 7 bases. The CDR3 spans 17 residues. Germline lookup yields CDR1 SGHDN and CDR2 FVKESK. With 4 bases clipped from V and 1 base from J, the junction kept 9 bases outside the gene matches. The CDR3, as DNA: TGTGCCAGCAGCCGCGGGGGATCGATTTTGAACACCGGGGAGCTGTTTTTT. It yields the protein CASSRGGSILNTGELFF.

The CDR3 DNA follows: TGTGCCAGCAGTTTAGACGGATACTACGAGCAGTACGTC. As protein: CASSLDGYYEQYV. V usage is TRBV6-2 or TRBV6-3 and J usage is TRBJ2-7; D is ambiguous. The germline V and J ends were trimmed by 4 bases and 3 bases, with 10 bases remaining between them. Germline CDR1 and CDR2: MNHEY and SVGEGT. This CDR3 has 13 amino acids.

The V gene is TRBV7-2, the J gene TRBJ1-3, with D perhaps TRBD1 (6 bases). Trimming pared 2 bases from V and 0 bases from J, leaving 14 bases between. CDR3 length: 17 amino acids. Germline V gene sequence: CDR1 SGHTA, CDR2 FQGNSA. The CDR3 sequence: CASSLSAGGSSGNTIYF. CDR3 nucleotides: TGTGCCAGCAGCTTATCAGCGGGGGGCAGCTCTGGAAACACCATATATTTT.